This paragraph covers one T cell receptor (beta chain) sequence. These data are taken from a study of blood T cell repertoires in COVID-19. Study-level information: Italy, Spain and the United States were the sources of the convalescent and acute COVID-19 samples. In each case, the material was cDNA or gDNA derived from T cells, B-cell-depleted T cells, or PBMCs.

Original methodology: Reference gene primer amplification yielded estimated nucleated cell counts. Here immunoSEQ multiplex PCR was the method, and the copy in TCRdb shows in-frame clones only, minus some. The DNA gave D and trimming, while V, J and clone size come from that table. The sample includes about 80,000 clones, under 80% seen only once; the top ten take roughly 38%. Followed longitudinally, the Seattle patients had been enrolled during active infection. This CDR3 spans 13 amino acids. Trimming cost V 5 bases and J 6 bases, with 13 bases left between them. The germline CDR1 and CDR2 sequences are SQVTM and ANQGSEA.

The chain recombines TRBV29-1 with TRBJ1-4; D perhaps matches TRBD1 (5 bases). The clonotype originates from a man between 60 and 75 years old with COVID-19, enrolled during active disease. The material sequenced was peripheral blood. The CDR3 here is CSVNGAGDEKLFF. The CDR3 nucleotides are TGCAGCGTTAATGGGGCGGGGGATGAAAAACTGTTTTTT.